The rows below give T cell receptor beta chains drawn from one sample of a study of blood T cell repertoires in COVID-19. Using immunoSEQ multiplex PCR, the repertoire was profiled, and TCRdb retains in-frame clones only, with some absent. The sample consists of 50,000 or so clones, roughly four fifths of them appearing once. Sequenced: peripheral blood. These receptors were obtained from a man aged 60 to 69 with active COVID-19. Both conserved end residues are part of each CDR3. The order of the fields is clone size, J gene, D gene, V gene, CDR3 protein, CDR3 DNA. The D gene is left open where the match is weak. Size is omitted from some rows. Given values are once, few, many or a class for expanded clones.

>.|TRBJ2-7|TRBD1|TRBV5-1
CASSLLTSGGSYEQYF
TGCGCCAGCAGCTTGCTTACGTCAGGGGGATCCTACGAGCAGTACTTC
>.|TRBJ1-6|TRBD1|TRBV7-8
CASSSSTGGNSPLHF
TGTGCCAGCAGCTCATCTACAGGGGGGAATTCACCCCTCCACTTT
>.|TRBJ2-7|.|TRBV29-1
CSVEVRNSNEQYF
TGCAGCGTTGAGGTCAGGAACTCAAACGAGCAGTACTTC
>.|TRBJ2-7|.|TRBV5-1
CASSHSYEQYF
TGCGCCAGCAGCCACTCCTACGAGCAGTACTTC
>.|TRBJ2-1|.|TRBV7-5
CVRSLPRGRSYNEQFF
TGTGTCAGAAGCTTACCCAGGGGGCGTTCCTACAATGAGCAGTTCTTC
>.|TRBJ1-5|.|TRBV2
CASSGLRQPQHF
TGTGCCAGCAGTGGACTGCGTCAGCCCCAGCATTTT
>once|TRBJ2-5|TRBD1|TRBV5-4
CASSLGGTVQQTQYF
TGTGCCAGCAGCTTGGGGGGGACAGTTCAACAGACCCAGTACTTC
>.|TRBJ1-5|.|TRBV6-4
CASSPSTGRPQHF
TGTGCCAGCAGTCCTTCAACTGGTAGACCCCAGCATTTT
>.|TRBJ1-1|.|TRBV9
CASSPPGQVNTEAFF
TGTGCCAGCAGCCCACCGGGACAAGTGAACACTGAAGCTTTCTTT
>.|TRBJ2-1|.|TRBV2
CASNADSDSYNEQFF
TGTGCCAGCAACGCAGATTCAGACTCCTACAATGAGCAGTTCTTC
>.|TRBJ1-5|TRBD1|TRBV6-5
CASRRTGDAYQPQHF
TGTGCCAGCAGAAGGACAGGGGACGCCTATCAGCCCCAGCATTTT
>.|TRBJ2-3|.|TRBV19
CASSQSRADTQYF
TGTGCCAGTAGCCAGAGCCGGGCAGATACGCAGTATTTT
>.|TRBJ2-7|TRBD2|TRBV7-2
CASSLGGVPSYEQYF
TGTGCCAGCAGCTTGGGAGGGGTACCTTCCTACGAGCAGTACTTC
>.|TRBJ2-1|TRBD2|TRBV18
CASSPGTSSRDEQFF
TGTGCCAGCTCGCCCGGGACTAGCTCAAGGGATGAGCAGTTCTTC
>once|TRBJ1-1|.|TRBV7-9
CASSLAGSGEDEAFF
TGTGCCAGCAGCTTAGCGGGTTCCGGGGAAGATGAAGCTTTCTTT
>.|TRBJ1-2|.|TRBV2
CATPGGRAYGYTF
TGTGCCACCCCGGGGGGAAGGGCCTATGGCTACACCTTC
>.|TRBJ1-3|.|TRBV27
CASSLRPGGSGNTIYF
TGTGCCAGCAGTTTACGGCCGGGAGGGTCTGGAAACACCATATATTTT
>.|TRBJ1-5|TRBD1|TRBV28
CASSSSGQALRPQHF
TGTGCCAGCAGTTCATCGGGACAGGCCCTCCGGCCCCAGCATTTT
>few|TRBJ1-2|.|TRBV9
CASSAGMGARRGYTF
TGTGCCAGCAGTGCAGGTATGGGGGCCCGGAGGGGCTACACCTTC
>.|TRBJ1-2|TRBD1|TRBV12-3/TRBV12-4
CASSITGVGYTF
TGTGCCAGCAGTATCACAGGGGTTGGCTACACCTTC
>.|TRBJ2-2|.|TRBV18
CASSLKALESGELFF
TGTGCCAGCTCACTGAAGGCCCTAGAAAGCGGGGAGCTGTTTTTT
>.|TRBJ2-3|.|TRBV5-8
CASRPEHHTDTQYF
TGTGCCAGCAGACCCGAACATCACACAGATACGCAGTATTTT
>.|TRBJ1-1|.|TRBV4-1
CASSREGNTEAFF
TGCGCCAGCAGTCGCGAGGGGAACACTGAAGCTTTCTTT
>few|TRBJ2-7|TRBD1|TRBV19
CAARRGQGGKEQYF
TGTGCCGCCCGGCGGGGACAGGGGGGAAAGGAGCAGTACTTC
>.|TRBJ2-1|.|TRBV11-3
CASSRTQNNEQFF
TGTGCCAGCAGCCGGACTCAGAACAATGAGCAGTTCTTC
>once|TRBJ1-2|.|TRBV18
CASSDRQSANYGYTF
TGTGCCAGCTCGGACCGACAGTCAGCTAACTATGGCTACACCTTC
>once|TRBJ2-5|.|TRBV24-1
CATSESGEETQYF
TGTGCCACCAGTGAGTCAGGGGAAGAGACCCAGTACTTC
>.|TRBJ2-7|TRBD1|TRBV11-2
CASSFPGQVNEQYF
TGTGCCAGCAGCTTCCCGGGACAGGTTAACGAGCAGTACTTC
>.|TRBJ2-3|TRBD2|TRBV11-1
CASRKLAGPSTDTQYF
TGTGCCAGCAGAAAACTAGCGGGACCTAGCACAGATACGCAGTATTTT
>.|TRBJ2-1|.|TRBV27
CASSFGRDYEQFF
TGTGCCAGCAGTTTTGGCAGGGACTATGAGCAGTTCTTC
>.|TRBJ2-5|TRBD1|TRBV5-6
CASSLATGVETQYF
TGTGCCAGCAGCTTGGCCACAGGGGTAGAGACCCAGTACTTC